This T cell receptor beta chain was recorded in a study of T cells after yellow fever vaccination. Notes on the study in general: Repertoires sorted by FACS could include abundant clonotypes that are contaminants from the bulk population. Once the booster was given, most primary-vaccination clones reappeared, at just under 98% for CD4 and roughly 90% for CD8.

This clonotype was seen more than once but under ten times. Its target is not known. Germline values: CDR1 SGHRS, CDR2 YFSETQ. The CDR3 has 16 amino acids. Trimming cost V 4 bases and J 5 bases; bases outside gene matches: 11. It was through 5'RACE template switching that TCR cDNA was made, with a universal primer site and UMIs added. TCRdb passed the 5' RACE reads through MiXCR, listing each CDR3 protein once. The table records about 580,000 distinct CDR3 sequences, around 16% of them present only once. The rearrangement uses TRBV5-1 and TRBJ1-1; 10 bases agree with TRBD1. This TCR came from a man aged 18 to 30 who received the YFV17D yellow fever vaccine. The sequences come from PBMCs, collected roughly 5 days after the first yellow fever vaccination. The CDR3 here is CASSADRGIGSTEAFF. The DNA of the CDR3 is TGCGCCAGCAGCGCGGACAGGGGGATAGGATCGACTGAAGCTTTCTTT.